One and the same sample provided the 18 T cell receptor beta chains below, sequenced in a study of T cell responses to AZD1222 COVID-19 vaccine (dated by TCRdb to 2020 to 2023). The label giving this sample's time point can be read as: baseline before first vaccination. Library preparation employed the immunoSEQ multiplex PCR assay. Imported from immuneACCESS, the table was reduced by TCRdb to in-frame sequences with V and J called. These copies leave out some clones; in studies compared against another copy, an unresolved V gene accounts for under half, and the cause of the remainder is not known. The sample has about 99,000 clones on record, about 85% of them singletons. The ten largest clones represent less than 3.5% of the sample. The sample consisted of peripheral blood, taken on day 0 of AZD1222 vaccination. All receptors derive from an adult in good health.

The chain uses TRBV19 and TRBJ2-2; the D gene is possibly TRBD1 (6 bases). The germline V and J ends were trimmed by 5 bases and 1 base, with 11 bases remaining between them. Germline values: CDR1 LNHDA, CDR2 SQIVND (reference sequence). There are 15 residues in the CDR3. CDR3 bases: TGTGCCAGTAGTCCCACAGGGCTGAACACCGGGGAGCTGTTTTTT. As protein: CASSPTGLNTGELFF.

As for this clone: The junction departs from germline at one end; a sequencing error may be responsible. The V call is TRBV5-1, the J call TRBJ2-3, with D uncertain. Germline loops: CDR1 SGHRS, CDR2 YFSETQ. The CDR3 has 13 amino acids. The CDR3, as DNA: TGTGCCAGCAGCTTATCCTATGGGGATACGCAGTATTTT. This encodes CASSLSYGDTQYF.

The CDR3: CASHYTGSSEAFF. The CDR3 DNA is TGTGCCAGCCACTACACAGGGTCCTCTGAAGCTTTCTTT. The chain is built from TRBV19 and TRBJ1-1; a weak D match, TRBD1 (6 bases). The V end was cut by 9 bases, the J end by 6 bases, with 17 bases between. CDR3 length: 13 amino acids. Germline V CDR1 and CDR2: LNHDA, SQIVND (reference sequence).

V is TRBV27 and J is TRBJ2-5, with 8 bases identical to TRBD2. The CDR3 sequence is 14 residues long. Per germline, CDR1 MNHEY and CDR2 SMNVEV (reference sequence). The ends lost 6 bases at V and 2 bases at J; junction bases unmatched: 5. The CDR3 bases are TGTGCCAGCAGAGTAGCGGGGACACAAGAGACCCAGTACTTC. The encoded protein is CASRVAGTQETQYF.

Concerning this clone: Sequence at one end of the junction differs from germline and may be a read error. V and J are TRBV5-1 and TRBJ2-3; 7 bases match TRBD2. This CDR3 has 14 amino acids. The germline CDR1 and CDR2 sequences are SGHRS and YFSETQ. CDR3 nucleotides: TGTGCCAGCAGCTTGCGGGGAGCGGGGGATACGCAGTATTTT. Translating it yields CASSLRGAGDTQYF. Using reference TRBV5-1 and TRBJ2-3 for the parts outside the CDR3, the full variable domain is KAGVTQTPRYLIKTRGQQVTLSCSPISGHRSVSWYQQTPGQGLQFLFEYFSETQRNKGNFPGRFSGRQFSNSRSEMNVSTLELGDSALYLCASSLRGAGDTQYFGPGTRLTVL.

This chain connects TRBV7-3 to TRBJ2-3; 9 bases fit TRBD2. The germline V gene has CDR1 SGHTA and CDR2 FQGTGA. This CDR3 has 17 residues. Trimming took 0 bases from V and 2 from J; bases not matched to a gene: 6. CDR3 in amino acids: CASSLTASGASTDTQYF. The CDR3 nucleotides read TGTGCCAGCAGCTTAACGGCTAGCGGGGCTTCCACAGATACGCAGTATTTT.

The chain recombines TRBV2 with TRBJ1-5; no reliable D call. CDR3 size: 17 residues. Germline V gene sequence: CDR1 SNHLY, CDR2 FYNNEI. Trimming shortened V by 5 bases and J by 0 bases, and 17 bases separated the two germline ends. DNA for the CDR3: TGTGCCAGCAGTCAGAGCCTCGCGAGATATAGCAATCAGCCCCAGCATTTT. As protein: CASSQSLARYSNQPQHF.

This clone was observed a single time. This chain joins TRBV11-2 and TRBJ2-5; D is perhaps TRBD2 (7 bases). Germline assignment: CDR1 SGHAT and CDR2 FQNNGV. The V and J ends lost 5 bases and 1 base respectively, with 23 bases between them. This CDR3 spans 18 amino acids. Here the CDR3 reads CASSRLGGAIGTQETQYF. The DNA for the CDR3 is TGTGCCAGCAGCCGTCTTGGGGGGGCCATCGGGACCCAAGAGACCCAGTACTTC.

This clone has a handful of counts. This chain connects TRBV6-5 to TRBJ1-1; the D gene is possibly TRBD1 (5 bases). Germline values: CDR1 MNHEY, CDR2 SVGAGI. The length of the CDR3 is 14 residues. V was trimmed by 6 bases and J by 2 bases, leaving 13 bases between them. In DNA, the CDR3 is TGTGCCAGCAGATCCGGGACGGCTAACACTGAAGCTTTCTTT. Residues: CASRSGTANTEAFF.

The rearrangement uses TRBV12-3 or TRBV12-4 and TRBJ1-2, with 7 bases matching TRBD1. This CDR3 region has 12 residues. V shed 7 bases, J shed 7 bases, and the junction held 6 bases outside the gene matches. The CDR3 DNA sequence: TGTGCCAGCACCGACAGGGCTGCTGGCTACACCTTC. Translating gives CASTDRAAGYTF.

The V and J genes are TRBV7-9 and TRBJ2-6, with D perhaps matching TRBD2 (5 bases). This CDR3 has 14 residues. Per the germline V gene, CDR1 is SEHNR and CDR2 is FQNEAQ (reference sequence). V was trimmed by 11 bases and J by 4 bases, leaving 15 bases between them. In DNA, the CDR3 is TGTGCCGGATTGTCGGGGTCCGGGGCCAACGTCCTGACTTTC. Its translation is CAGLSGSGANVLTF.

V and J are TRBV2 and TRBJ1-4; the D is unclear. CDR1 is SNHLY, CDR2 FYNNEI, per germline. V lost 5 bases and J 7 bases, leaving 8 bases between the germline ends. This CDR3 region has 12 residues. CDR3: CASSPRSEKLFF. CDR3 coding DNA: TGTGCCAGCAGTCCTAGGTCTGAAAAACTGTTTTTT.

As to this clone: The junction departs from germline at one end; a sequencing error may be responsible. The chain carries TRBV5-1 and TRBJ2-5; 9 positions agree with TRBD1. CDR3 length equals 13 residues. Germline CDR1 reads SGHRS; CDR2 reads YFSETQ. CDR3 loop: CASSPGQGTSQYF. The CDR3 bases are TGTGCCAGCAGCCCGGGACAGGGAACCTCTCAGTACTTC.

This clone is a singleton in its sample. The rearrangement joins TRBV6-4 to TRBJ2-1; D is possibly TRBD2 (6 bases). The V gene's germline CDR1 is MRHNA and CDR2 SNTAGT. V lost 3 bases, J lost 9 bases, and 15 bases lay in between. CDR3 length: 14 residues. CDR3 nucleotides: TGTGCCAGCAGTGAGTCAGCGGGTCGAGGTGAGCAGTTCTTC. Translating gives CASSESAGRGEQFF.

This clone was detected only a few times. This chain uses TRBV5-3 with TRBJ2-1, with a possible D match to TRBD2 (6 bases). TRBV5-3 is identified as an open reading frame with a role that is uncertain. V shed 3 bases and J shed 1 base, with 14 bases lying between them. The CDR3 sequence is 16 residues long. The CDR3 reads CARSCPGTCSYNEQFF. The CDR3 nucleotides read TGTGCCAGAAGCTGCCCCGGGACTTGTTCCTACAATGAGCAGTTCTTC.

This chain joins TRBV27 and TRBJ1-2; 9 bases line up with TRBD1. CDR3 length equals 16 residues. The J segment lost 2 bases and the V segment lost 4 bases, leaving 8 bases of the junction unmatched. CDR1 is MNHEY, CDR2 SMNVEV, per germline (reference sequence). CDR3 nucleotide sequence: TGTGCCAGCAGTTCCCAAGTAACAGGGGGCAACTATGGCTACACCTTC. It yields the protein CASSSQVTGGNYGYTF.

The rearrangement uses TRBV18 and TRBJ1-5, with TRBD1 matching over 9 bases. Germline trimming cut 4 bases from V and 7 bases from J; bases unmatched to any gene: 11. From germline, CDR1 is KGHSH and CDR2 LQKENI. The CDR3 totals 16 residues. DNA of the CDR3: TGTGCCAGCTCACTCTACTTGGGACAGGGTGGCCAGCCCCAGCATTTT. Protein: CASSLYLGQGGQPQHF.

This sequence joins TRBV6-5 and TRBJ1-2; the D is unclear. V was cut by 6 bases and J by 0 bases, with 11 bases left in between. The length of the CDR3 is 14 residues. CDR1 and CDR2 from the germline V gene are MNHEY and SVGAGI. Written as DNA, the CDR3 is TGTGCCAGCAGAGACCTGCCGTCTAACTATGGCTACACCTTC. Translation gives CASRDLPSNYGYTF.